Shown below are 13 T cell receptor beta chains from a single sample sequenced in a study of blood T cells in healthy people across ages. The authors ran a second PCR of roughly 6 to 12 cycles using a sample-barcoded 5' primer and a J-beta primer mix. TCRdb re-derived calls from the 5' RACE reads in MiXCR, one entry per CDR3 protein. This sample has some 1.5 million distinct CDR3 sequences, with roughly 43% found just once. The sample was blood. All receptors come from a woman between 18 and 30 years old in good health.

A single count supports this clonotype. This chain uses TRBV20-1 with TRBJ1-2, with D possibly TRBD1 on 6 matching bases. CDR3 length: 12 amino acids. V was shortened by 5 bases and J by 4 bases, with 11 bases between the two germline ends. Germline V gene data show CDR1 as DFQATT and CDR2 as SNEGSKA (reference sequence). Here the CDR3 DNA reads TGCAGTGCTCAGGGGCCCGGCTATGGCTACACCTTC. Translating gives CSAQGPGYGYTF.

Here the CDR3 reads CASRLLDAYNYGYTF. CDR3 nucleotide sequence: TGTGCCAGCAGACTACTCGACGCGTATAACTATGGCTACACCTTC. V gene TRBV6-2 or TRBV6-3 combines with J gene TRBJ1-2; D gene unclear. This CDR3 comprises 15 residues. V was clipped by 6 bases and J by 1 base, with 15 bases between them. CDR1 and CDR2 (germline): MNHEY, SVGEGT.

The rearrangement joins TRBV7-9 to TRBJ1-4, with D hard to call. The V end lost 5 bases, the J end lost 8 bases, and 15 bases lay between the germline ends. This CDR3 comprises 14 residues. The germline gives CDR1 SEHNR, CDR2 FQNEAQ (reference sequence). The CDR3 loop is CASSPGVGLEKLFF. CDR3 nucleotide sequence: TGTGCCAGCAGCCCGGGAGTCGGACTCGAAAAACTGTTTTTT.

In regard to this clonotype: The junction does not match germline at one end; this may be a read error. This sequence joins TRBV7-9 and TRBJ2-3; weak D call: TRBD2 (6 bases). Germline V gives CDR1 SEHNR, CDR2 FQNEAQ (reference sequence). The CDR3 totals 14 residues. CDR3 sequence reads: CAGSWGLHTDTQYF. DNA for the CDR3: TGTGCCGGCAGCTGGGGACTTCACACAGATACGCAGTATTTT.

This clonotype was seen only once. V is TRBV6-6 and J is TRBJ2-3, with a possible D match to TRBD1 (5 bases). CDR1 is MNHNY and CDR2 is SVGAGI in the germline V gene (reference sequence). V was trimmed by 10 bases and J by 1 base, leaving 15 bases between them. The CDR3 has 14 residues. The CDR3 protein is CATQGPTRTDTQYF. As DNA, the CDR3 is TGTGCCACCCAGGGTCCGACACGCACAGATACGCAGTATTTT.

This clonotype was picked up a small number of times. This rearrangement joins TRBV7-2 to TRBJ2-4, with 8 bases that match TRBD1. The V gene's germline CDR1 is SGHTA and CDR2 FQGNSA. The CDR3 extends over 17 amino acids. Unmatched junction bases numbered 5, after V lost 0 bases and J lost 1 base. CDR3 nucleotides: TGTGCCAGCAGCTTAGCGCGGACAGGGTGGGCCAAAAACATTCAGTACTTC. This encodes CASSLARTGWAKNIQYF.

This chain connects TRBV6-6 to TRBJ1-2, with D uncertain. The V end was cut by 3 bases, the J end by 2 bases, with 10 bases between. The CDR3 spans 14 residues. Germline CDR1 and CDR2: MNHNY and SVGAGI (reference sequence). CDR3 residues: CASSYGVANYGYTF. CDR3 in DNA: TGTGCCAGCAGTTATGGAGTCGCGAACTATGGCTACACCTTC.

The V call is TRBV4-1, the J call TRBJ1-6, with D possibly TRBD1 on 6 matching bases. The CDR3 sequence is 14 residues long. Germline values: CDR1 MGHRA, CDR2 YSYEKL. V lost 6 bases to trimming and J lost 7 bases, with 13 bases between them. DNA for the CDR3: TGCGCCAGCAGACAACAGGGAAAGAATTCACCCCTCCACTTT. This codes for CASRQQGKNSPLHF.

V and J are TRBV10-3 and TRBJ1-4; D uncertain. The V and J ends lost 3 bases and 8 bases respectively, with 19 bases between them. Germline values: CDR1 ENHRY, CDR2 SYGVKD. The CDR3 contains 16 residues. Here the CDR3 reads CAISDDQGAAGEKLFF. DNA for the CDR3: TGTGCCATCAGTGATGACCAAGGCGCGGCGGGGGAAAAACTGTTTTTT.

A few counts support this clonotype. The genes are TRBV28 and TRBJ1-6, with D unresolved. This CDR3 has 14 residues. V was clipped by 6 bases and J by 8 bases, with 14 bases between them. Germline values: CDR1 MDHEN, CDR2 SYDVKM. The chain's CDR3 is CASSARVGDSPLHF. CDR3 coding DNA: TGTGCCAGCAGCGCTAGGGTTGGGGATTCACCCCTCCACTTT.

The gene calls are TRBV27 and TRBJ2-1, with 10 bases identical to TRBD2. CDR1 and CDR2 from the germline V gene are MNHEY and SMNVEV (reference sequence). J gave up 6 bases and V 3 bases, and 11 bases lay outside the gene matches. This CDR3 region has 17 residues. CDR3 in amino acids: CASSLWTSGYQGNEQFF. The DNA of the CDR3 is TGTGCCAGCAGTTTGTGGACTAGCGGTTACCAGGGCAATGAGCAGTTCTTC.

The gene calls are TRBV30 and TRBJ2-7; TRBD2 matches at 8 bases. Germline CDR1 and CDR2: GTSNPN and SVGIG (reference sequence). The ends lost 3 bases at V and 2 bases at J; junction bases unmatched: 9. This CDR3 has 15 amino acids. CDR3: CAWRASGFTTYEQYF. Written as DNA, the CDR3 is TGTGCCTGGAGGGCTAGCGGGTTCACAACCTACGAGCAGTACTTC.

This clonotype was counted once. The chain joins TRBV29-1 to TRBJ2-3, with 9 bases fitting TRBD1. The CDR3 loop spans 14 amino acids. V was clipped by 7 bases and J by 6 bases; unmatched bases: 11. CDR1 SQVTM and CDR2 ANQGSEA come from the germline V gene. For the CDR3, the DNA is TGCAGCGCCCTCCGGGACAGGGCCGTGGATACGCAGTATTTT. This encodes CSALRDRAVDTQYF.